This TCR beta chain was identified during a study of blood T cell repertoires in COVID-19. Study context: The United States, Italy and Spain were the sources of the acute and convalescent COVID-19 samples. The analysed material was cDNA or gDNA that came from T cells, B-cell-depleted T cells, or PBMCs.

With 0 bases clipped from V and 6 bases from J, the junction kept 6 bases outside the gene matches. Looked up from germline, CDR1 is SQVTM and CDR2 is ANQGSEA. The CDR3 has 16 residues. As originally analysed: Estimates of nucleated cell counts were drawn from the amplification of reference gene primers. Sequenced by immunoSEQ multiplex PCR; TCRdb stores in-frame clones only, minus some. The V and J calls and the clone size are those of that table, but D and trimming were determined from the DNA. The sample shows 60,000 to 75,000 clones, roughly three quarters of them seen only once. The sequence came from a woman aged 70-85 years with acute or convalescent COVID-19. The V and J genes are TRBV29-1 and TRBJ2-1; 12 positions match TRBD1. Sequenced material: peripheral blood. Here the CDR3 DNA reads TGCAGCGTTGAAGATCAGGGACAGGGGGCTCCCAATGAGCAGTTCTTC. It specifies CSVEDQGQGAPNEQFF.